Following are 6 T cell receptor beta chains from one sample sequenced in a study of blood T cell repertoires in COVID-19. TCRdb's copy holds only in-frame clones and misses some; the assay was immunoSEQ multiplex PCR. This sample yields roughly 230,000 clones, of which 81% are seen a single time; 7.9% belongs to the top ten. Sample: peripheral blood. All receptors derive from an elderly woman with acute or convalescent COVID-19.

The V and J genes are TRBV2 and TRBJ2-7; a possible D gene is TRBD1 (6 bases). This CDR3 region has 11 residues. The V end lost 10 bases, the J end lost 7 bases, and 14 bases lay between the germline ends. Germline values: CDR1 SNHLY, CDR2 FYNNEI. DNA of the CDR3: TGTGCCATCGGGACACTTTCTGAGCAGTACTTC. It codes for CAIGTLSEQYF.

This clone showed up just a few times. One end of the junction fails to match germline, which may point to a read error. CDR3 DNA sequence: TGTGCCAGCAGGACTACAACAGGGGCCAATGAGCCCCAGCATTTT. Amino acids: CASRTTTGANEPQHF. This rearrangement joins TRBV6-5 to TRBJ1-5; 7 nucleotides align to TRBD1. The CDR3 spans 15 residues. From germline, CDR1 is MNHEY and CDR2 SVGAGI.

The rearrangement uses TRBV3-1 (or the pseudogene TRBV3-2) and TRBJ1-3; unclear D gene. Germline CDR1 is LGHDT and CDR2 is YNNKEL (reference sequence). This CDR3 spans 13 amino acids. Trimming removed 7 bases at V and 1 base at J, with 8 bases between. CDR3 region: CASTTRSGNTIYF. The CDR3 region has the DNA TGTGCCAGCACCACGAGGTCTGGAAACACCATATATTTT.

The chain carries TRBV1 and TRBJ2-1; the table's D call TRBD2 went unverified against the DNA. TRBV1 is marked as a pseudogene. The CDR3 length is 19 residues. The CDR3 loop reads CTSSQKLAGEIPLYNEQFF. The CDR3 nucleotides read TGCACCAGCAGCCAAAAACTAGCGGGGGAGATCCCGCTTTACAATGAGCAGTTCTTC.

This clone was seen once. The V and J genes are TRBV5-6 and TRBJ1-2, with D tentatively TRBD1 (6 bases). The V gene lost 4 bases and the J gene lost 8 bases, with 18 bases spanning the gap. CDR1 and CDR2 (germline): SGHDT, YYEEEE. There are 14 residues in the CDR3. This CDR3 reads CASSPSVGARGYTF. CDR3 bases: TGTGCCAGCAGCCCATCGGTGGGGGCGAGGGGCTACACCTTC. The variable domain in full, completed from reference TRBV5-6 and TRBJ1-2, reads DAGVTQSPTHLIKTRGQQVTLRCSPKSGHDTVSWYQQALGQGPQFIFQYYEEEERQRGNFPDRFSGHQFPNYSSELNVNALLLGDSALYLCASSPSVGARGYTFGSGTRLTVV.

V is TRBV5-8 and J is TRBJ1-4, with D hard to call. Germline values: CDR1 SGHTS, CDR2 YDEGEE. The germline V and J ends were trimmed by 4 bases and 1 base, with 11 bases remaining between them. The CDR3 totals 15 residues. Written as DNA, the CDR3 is TGTGCCAGCAGCCCAGAGGGTCTAACTAATGAAAAACTGTTTTTT. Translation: CASSPEGLTNEKLFF. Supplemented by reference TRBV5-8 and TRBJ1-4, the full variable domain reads EAGVTQSPTHLIKTRGQQATLRCSPISGHTSVYWYQQALGLGLQFLLWYDEGEERNRGNFPPRFSGRQFPNYSSELNVNALELEDSALYLCASSPEGLTNEKLFFGSGTQLSVL.